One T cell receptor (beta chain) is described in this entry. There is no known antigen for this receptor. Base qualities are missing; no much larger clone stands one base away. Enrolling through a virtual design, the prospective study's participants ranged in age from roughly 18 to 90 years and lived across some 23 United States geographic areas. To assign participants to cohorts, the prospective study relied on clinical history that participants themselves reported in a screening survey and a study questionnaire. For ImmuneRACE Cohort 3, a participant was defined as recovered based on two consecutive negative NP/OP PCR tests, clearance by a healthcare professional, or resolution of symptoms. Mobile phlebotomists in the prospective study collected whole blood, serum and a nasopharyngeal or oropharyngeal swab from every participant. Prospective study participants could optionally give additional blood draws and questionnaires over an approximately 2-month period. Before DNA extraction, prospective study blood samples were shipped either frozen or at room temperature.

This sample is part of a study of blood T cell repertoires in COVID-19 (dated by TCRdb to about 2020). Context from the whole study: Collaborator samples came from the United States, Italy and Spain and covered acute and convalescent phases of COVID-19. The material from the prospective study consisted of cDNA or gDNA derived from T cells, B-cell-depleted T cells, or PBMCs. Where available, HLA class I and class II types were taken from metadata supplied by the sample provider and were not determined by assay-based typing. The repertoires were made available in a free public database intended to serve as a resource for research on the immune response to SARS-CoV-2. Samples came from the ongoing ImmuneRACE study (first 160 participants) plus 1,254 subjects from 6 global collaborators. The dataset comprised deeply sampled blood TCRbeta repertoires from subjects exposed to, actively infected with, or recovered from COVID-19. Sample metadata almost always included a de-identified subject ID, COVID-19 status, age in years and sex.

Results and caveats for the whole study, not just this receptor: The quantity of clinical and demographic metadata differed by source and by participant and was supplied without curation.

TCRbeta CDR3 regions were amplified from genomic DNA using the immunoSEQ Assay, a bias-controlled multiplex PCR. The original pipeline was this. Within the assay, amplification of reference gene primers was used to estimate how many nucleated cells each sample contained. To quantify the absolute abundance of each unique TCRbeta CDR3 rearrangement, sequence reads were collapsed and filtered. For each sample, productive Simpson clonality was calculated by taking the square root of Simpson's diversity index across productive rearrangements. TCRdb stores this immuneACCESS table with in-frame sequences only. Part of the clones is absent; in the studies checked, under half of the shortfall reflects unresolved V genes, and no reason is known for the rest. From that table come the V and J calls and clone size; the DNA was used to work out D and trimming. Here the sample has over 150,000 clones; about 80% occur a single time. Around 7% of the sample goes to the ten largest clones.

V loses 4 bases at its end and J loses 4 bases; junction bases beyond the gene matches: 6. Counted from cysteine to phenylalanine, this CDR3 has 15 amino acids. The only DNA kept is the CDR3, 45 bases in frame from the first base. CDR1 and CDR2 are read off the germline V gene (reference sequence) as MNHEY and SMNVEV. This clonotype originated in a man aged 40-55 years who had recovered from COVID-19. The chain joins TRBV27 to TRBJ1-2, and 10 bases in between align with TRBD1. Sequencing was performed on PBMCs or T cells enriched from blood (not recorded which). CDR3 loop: CASSSPTGGVYGYTF. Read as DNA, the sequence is TGTGCCAGCAGTTCCCCGACAGGGGGCGTCTATGGCTACACCTTC.